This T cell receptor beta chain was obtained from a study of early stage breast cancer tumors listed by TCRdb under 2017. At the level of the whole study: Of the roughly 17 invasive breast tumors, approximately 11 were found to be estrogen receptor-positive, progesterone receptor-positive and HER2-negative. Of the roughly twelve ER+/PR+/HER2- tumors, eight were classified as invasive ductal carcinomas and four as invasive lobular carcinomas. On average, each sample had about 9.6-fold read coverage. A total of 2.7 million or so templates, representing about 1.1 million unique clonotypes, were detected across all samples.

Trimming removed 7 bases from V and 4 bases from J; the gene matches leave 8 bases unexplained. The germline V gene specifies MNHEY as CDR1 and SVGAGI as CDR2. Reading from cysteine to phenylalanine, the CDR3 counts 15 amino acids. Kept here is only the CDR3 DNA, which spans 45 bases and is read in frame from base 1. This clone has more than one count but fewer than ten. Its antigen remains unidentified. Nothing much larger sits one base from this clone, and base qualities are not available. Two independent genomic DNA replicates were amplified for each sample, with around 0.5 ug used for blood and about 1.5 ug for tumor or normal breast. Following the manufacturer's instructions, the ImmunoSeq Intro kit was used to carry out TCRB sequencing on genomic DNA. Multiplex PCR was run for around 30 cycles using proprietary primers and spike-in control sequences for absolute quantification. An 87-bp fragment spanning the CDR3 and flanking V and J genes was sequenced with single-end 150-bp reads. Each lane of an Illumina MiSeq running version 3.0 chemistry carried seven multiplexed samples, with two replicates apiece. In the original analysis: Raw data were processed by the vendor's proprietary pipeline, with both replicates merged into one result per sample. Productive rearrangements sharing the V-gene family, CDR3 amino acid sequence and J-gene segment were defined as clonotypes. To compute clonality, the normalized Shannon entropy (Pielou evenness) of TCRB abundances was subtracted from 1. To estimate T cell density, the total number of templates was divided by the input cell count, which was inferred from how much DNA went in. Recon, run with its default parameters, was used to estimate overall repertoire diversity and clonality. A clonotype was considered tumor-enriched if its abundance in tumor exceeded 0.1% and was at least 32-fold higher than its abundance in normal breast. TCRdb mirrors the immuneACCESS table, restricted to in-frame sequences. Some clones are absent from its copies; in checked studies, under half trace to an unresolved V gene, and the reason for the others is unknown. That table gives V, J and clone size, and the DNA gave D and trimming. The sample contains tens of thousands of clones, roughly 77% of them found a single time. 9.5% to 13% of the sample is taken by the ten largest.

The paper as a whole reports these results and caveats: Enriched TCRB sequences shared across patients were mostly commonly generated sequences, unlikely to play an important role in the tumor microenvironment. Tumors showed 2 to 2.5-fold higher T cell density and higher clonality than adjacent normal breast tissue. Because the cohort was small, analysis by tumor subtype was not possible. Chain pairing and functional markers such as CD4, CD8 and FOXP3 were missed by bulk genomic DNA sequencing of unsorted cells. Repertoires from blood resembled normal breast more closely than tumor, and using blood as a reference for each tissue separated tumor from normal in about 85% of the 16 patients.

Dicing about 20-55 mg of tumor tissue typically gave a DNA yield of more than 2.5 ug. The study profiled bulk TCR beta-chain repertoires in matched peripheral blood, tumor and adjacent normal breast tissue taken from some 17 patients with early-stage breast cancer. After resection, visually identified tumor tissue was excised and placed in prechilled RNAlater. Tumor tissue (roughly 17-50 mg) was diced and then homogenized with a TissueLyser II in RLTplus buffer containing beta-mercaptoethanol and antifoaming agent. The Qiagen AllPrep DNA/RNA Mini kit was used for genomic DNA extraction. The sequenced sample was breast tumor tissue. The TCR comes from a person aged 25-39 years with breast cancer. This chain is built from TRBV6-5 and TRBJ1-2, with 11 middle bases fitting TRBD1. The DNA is TGTGCCAGCACCCGAGGACAGGGGGCTTCCTATGGCTACACCTTC. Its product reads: CASTRGQGASYGYTF.